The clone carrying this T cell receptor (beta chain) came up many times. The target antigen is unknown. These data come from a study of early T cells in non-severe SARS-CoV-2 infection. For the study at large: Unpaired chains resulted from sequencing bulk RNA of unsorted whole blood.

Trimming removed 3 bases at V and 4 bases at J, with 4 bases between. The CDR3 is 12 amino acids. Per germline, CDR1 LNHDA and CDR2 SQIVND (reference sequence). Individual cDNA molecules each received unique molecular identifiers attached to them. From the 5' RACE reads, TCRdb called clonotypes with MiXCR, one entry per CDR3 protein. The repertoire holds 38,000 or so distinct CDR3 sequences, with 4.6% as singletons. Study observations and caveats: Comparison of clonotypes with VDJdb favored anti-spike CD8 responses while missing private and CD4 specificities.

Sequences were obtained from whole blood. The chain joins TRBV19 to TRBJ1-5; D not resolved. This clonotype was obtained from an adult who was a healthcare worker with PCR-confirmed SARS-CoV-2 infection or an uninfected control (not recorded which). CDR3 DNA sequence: TGTGCCAGTAGTATCGAGAATCAGCCCCAGCATTTT. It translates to CASSIENQPQHF.